The clone carrying this T cell receptor (beta chain) was seen more than once but under ten times. V gave up 5 bases and J gave up 8 bases; unmatched junction bases: 8. This CDR3 is built from 13 residues. Germline CDR1 and CDR2: MNHEY and SVGAGI. This sample was taken from a study of blood T cell repertoires in COVID-19. Study-level information: Nucleic acid was either cDNA or gDNA, and it came from T cells, B-cell-depleted T cells, or PBMCs.

Data came from immunoSEQ multiplex PCR; TCRdb stores just in-frame clones and leaves some out. The profile shows 14,000 to 15,000 clones, 85% to 95% of them singletons. The sequence was obtained from a human donor with active COVID-19. The donor label of this sample is uncertain. The sequencing sample was made of peripheral blood. V and J are TRBV6-5 and TRBJ1-2, with 7 bases lining up with TRBD1. CDR3 nucleotides: TGTGCCAGCAGTACCCGGGACAGAGGAGGCTACACCTTC. This translates into CASSTRDRGGYTF.